The 3 T cell receptor beta chains reported below all come from one sample, sequenced in a study of shared clonotypes between healthy human individuals. Using immunoSEQ multiplex PCR, the repertoire was profiled, and TCRdb retains in-frame clones only, with some absent. Found here are about 1 million clones, around 82% of them singletons; the top ten hold under 0.6%. The sample comprised memory CD4+ T cells from PBMCs. Noted subset: CD45RA-negative fraction. Receptors originate from a man aged 18 to 35 in good health. Some clones in this sample may be carry-over from other donors' samples.

The rearrangement joins TRBV5-5 to TRBJ2-5; TRBD1 might be the D (5 bases). The V and J ends lost 1 base and 4 bases respectively, with 8 bases between them. In germline, CDR1 is SGHKS, CDR2 YYEKEE (reference sequence). The CDR3 runs to 13 residues. The CDR3 bases are TGTGCCAGCAGCTTGATAACAGGAGAGACCCAGTACTTC. This translates into CASSLITGETQYF.

Concerning this clone: Other DNA sequences of this sample code for an identical CDR3. The rearrangement links TRBV27 to TRBJ2-7, with 13 bases aligning to TRBD2. This CDR3 comprises 16 residues. Trimming cost V 0 bases and J 2 bases; bases outside gene matches: 1. CDR1 MNHEY and CDR2 SMNVEV come from the germline V gene (reference sequence). The CDR3 sequence: CASSLSLAGGTYEQYF. Here the CDR3 DNA reads TGTGCCAGCAGTTTATCACTAGCGGGAGGGACCTACGAGCAGTACTTC.

The rearrangement uses TRBV5-1 and TRBJ2-1; 7 nucleotides align to TRBD1. This CDR3 spans 15 amino acids. V shed 0 bases, J shed 10 bases, and the junction held 10 bases outside the gene matches. Germline V gene data show CDR1 as SGHRS and CDR2 as YFSETQ. CDR3 sequence: CASSLVFRQGYEQFF. DNA of the CDR3: TGCGCCAGCAGCTTGGTATTTCGACAGGGCTACGAGCAGTTCTTC.